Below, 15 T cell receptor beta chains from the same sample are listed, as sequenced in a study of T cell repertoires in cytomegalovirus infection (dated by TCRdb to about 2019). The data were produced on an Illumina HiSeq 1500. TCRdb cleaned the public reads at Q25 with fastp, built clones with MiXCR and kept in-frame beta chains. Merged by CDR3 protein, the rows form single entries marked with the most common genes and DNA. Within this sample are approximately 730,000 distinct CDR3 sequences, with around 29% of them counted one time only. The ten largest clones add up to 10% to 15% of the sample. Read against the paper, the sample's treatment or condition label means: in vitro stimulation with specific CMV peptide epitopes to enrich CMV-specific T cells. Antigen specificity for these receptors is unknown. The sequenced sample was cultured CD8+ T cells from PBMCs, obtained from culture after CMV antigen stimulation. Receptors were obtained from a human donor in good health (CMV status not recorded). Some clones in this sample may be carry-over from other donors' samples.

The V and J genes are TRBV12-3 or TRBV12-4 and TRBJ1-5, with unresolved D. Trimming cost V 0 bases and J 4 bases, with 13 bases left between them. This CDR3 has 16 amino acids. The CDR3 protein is CASSLAQLGMNQPQHF. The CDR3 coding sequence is TGTGCCAGCAGTTTAGCGCAGCTTGGGATGAATCAGCCCCAGCATTTT.

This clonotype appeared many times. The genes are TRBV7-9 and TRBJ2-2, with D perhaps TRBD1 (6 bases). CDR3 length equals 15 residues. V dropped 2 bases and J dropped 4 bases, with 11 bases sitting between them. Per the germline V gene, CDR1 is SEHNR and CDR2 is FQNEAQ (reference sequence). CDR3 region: CASSLYDRRTGELFF. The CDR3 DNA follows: TGTGCCAGCAGCTTATACGACAGGCGCACCGGGGAGCTGTTTTTT.

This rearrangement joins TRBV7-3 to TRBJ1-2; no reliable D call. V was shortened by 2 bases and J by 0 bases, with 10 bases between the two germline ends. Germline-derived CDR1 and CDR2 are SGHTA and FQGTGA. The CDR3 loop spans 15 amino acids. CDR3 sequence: CASSLATHSNYGYTF. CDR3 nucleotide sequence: TGTGCCAGCAGCTTAGCAACTCACTCTAACTATGGCTACACCTTC.

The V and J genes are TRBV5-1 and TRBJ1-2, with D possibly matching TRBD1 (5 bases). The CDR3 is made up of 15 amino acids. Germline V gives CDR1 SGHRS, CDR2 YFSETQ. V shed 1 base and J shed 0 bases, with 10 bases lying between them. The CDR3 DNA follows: TGCGCCAGCAGCTTGACCCCGGGGGCTAACTATGGCTACACCTTC. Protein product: CASSLTPGANYGYTF.

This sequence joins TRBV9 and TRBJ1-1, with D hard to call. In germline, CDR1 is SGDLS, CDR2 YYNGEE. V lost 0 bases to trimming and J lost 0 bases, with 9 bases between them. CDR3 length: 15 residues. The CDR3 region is CASSVDPGMNTEAFF. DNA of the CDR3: TGTGCCAGCAGCGTAGATCCAGGTATGAACACTGAAGCTTTCTTT.

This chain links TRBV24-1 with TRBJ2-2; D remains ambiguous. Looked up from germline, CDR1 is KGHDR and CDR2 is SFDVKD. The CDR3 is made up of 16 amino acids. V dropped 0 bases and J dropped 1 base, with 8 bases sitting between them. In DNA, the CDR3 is TGTGCCACCAGTGATTTGGGTAAACAGAACACCGGGGAGCTGTTTTTT. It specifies CATSDLGKQNTGELFF.

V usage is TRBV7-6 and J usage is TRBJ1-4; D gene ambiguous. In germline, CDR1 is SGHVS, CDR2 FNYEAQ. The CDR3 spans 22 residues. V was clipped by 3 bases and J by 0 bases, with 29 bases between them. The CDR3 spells CASSLVLQQTTGKPATNEKLFF. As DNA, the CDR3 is TGTGCCAGCAGCTTGGTCCTACAGCAAACCACGGGCAAACCTGCAACTAATGAAAAACTGTTTTTT.

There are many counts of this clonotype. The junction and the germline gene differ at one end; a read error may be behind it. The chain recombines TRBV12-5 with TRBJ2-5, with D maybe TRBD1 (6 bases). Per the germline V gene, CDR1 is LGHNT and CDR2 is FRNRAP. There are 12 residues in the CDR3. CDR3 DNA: TGTGCTAGTGGTACAATAACAGGGCCCCCAGTCTTC. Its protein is CASGTITGPPVF.

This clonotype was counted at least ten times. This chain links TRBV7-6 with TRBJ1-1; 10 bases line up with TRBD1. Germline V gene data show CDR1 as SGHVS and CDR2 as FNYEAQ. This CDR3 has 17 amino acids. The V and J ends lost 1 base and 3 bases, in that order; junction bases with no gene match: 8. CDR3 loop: CASSLGLPGQGDTEAFF. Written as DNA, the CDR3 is TGTGCCAGCAGCTTAGGGCTCCCCGGACAGGGGGACACTGAAGCTTTCTTT.

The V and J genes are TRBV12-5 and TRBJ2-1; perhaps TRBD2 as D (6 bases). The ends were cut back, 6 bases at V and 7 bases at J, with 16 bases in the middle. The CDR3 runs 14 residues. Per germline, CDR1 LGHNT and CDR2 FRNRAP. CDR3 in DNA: TGTGCTAGTGGACCCGGGACCAGCGGGAATGAGCAGTTCTTC. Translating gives CASGPGTSGNEQFF.

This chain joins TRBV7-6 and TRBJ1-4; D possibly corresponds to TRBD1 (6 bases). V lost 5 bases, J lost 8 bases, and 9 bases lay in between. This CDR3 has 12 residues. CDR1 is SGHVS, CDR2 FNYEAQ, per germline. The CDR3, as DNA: TGTGCCAGCAGCACAGGGCGGGAAAAACTGTTTTTT. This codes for CASSTGREKLFF. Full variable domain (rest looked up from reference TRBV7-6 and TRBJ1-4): GAGVSQSPRYKVTKRGQDVALRCDPISGHVSLYWYRQALGQGPEFLTYFNYEAQQDKSGLPNDRFSAERPEGSISTLTIQRTEQRDSAMYRCASSTGREKLFFGSGTQLSVL.

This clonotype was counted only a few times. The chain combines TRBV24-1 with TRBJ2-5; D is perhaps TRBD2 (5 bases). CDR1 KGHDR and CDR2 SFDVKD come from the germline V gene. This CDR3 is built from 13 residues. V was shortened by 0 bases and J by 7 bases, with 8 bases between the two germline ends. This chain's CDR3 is CATSDLPGRTQYF. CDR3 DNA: TGTGCCACCAGTGATTTGCCGGGAAGGACCCAGTACTTC.

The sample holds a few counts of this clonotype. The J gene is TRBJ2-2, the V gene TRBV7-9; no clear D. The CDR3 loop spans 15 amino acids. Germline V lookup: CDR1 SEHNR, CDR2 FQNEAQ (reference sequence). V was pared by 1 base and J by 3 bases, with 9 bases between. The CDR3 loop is CASSLDVDYTGELFF. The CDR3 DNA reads TGTGCCAGCAGCTTAGATGTCGATTACACCGGGGAGCTGTTTTTT.

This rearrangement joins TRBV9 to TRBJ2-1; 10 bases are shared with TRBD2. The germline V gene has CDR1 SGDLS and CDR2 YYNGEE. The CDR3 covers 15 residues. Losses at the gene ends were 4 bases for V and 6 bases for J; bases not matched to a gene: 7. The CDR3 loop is CASSPSGGEANEQFF. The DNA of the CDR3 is TGTGCCAGCAGCCCGAGCGGGGGGGAGGCCAATGAGCAGTTCTTC.

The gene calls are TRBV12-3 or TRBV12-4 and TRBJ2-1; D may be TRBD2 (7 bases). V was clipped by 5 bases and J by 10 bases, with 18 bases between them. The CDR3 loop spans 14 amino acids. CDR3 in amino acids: CASSATGGGGEQFF. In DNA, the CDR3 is TGTGCCAGCAGTGCCACTGGGGGGGGCGGGGAGCAGTTCTTC.